A selection of T cell receptor beta chains follows, all from one sample in a study of T cell changes during pregnancy in multiple sclerosis. Data came from immunoSEQ multiplex PCR; TCRdb stores just in-frame clones and leaves some out. The table has tens of thousands of clones, around 85% seen once. The specimen was CD8+ T cells from peripheral blood mononuclear cells, collected after pregnancy. The receptors were gathered from a female donor with multiple sclerosis, enrolled in a pregnancy study. Each CDR3 is given without its conserved first and last residue. Fields, in order: D gene, V gene, CDR3 protein. A D gene is named only where the DNA matches it firmly.

TRBD2,TRBV9,ASSVSGLAGFTGELF
-,TRBV7-3,ASSLLANYGYT
TRBD1,TRBV30,AWSLWSTGGDEKLF
-,TRBV7-9,ASSLIGGLNQPQH
-,TRBV5-1,ASSLGRAGSGQPQH
-,TRBV15,ATSRVGPGDFYGYT
-,TRBV27,ASSFSRDYEQY
TRBD2,TRBV18,ASSSLAGAGTDTQY
TRBD2,TRBV7-6,ASTVSGVSYNEQF
-,TRBV7-2,ASSSDGNSGNTIY
TRBD2,TRBV6-6,ASSPIGSGYNEQF
-,TRBV28,ASRRRDGYT
-,TRBV7-9,ASSFESGNTEAF
-,TRBV9,ASSFGRSTEAF
-,TRBV30,AWSVGGGTEAF
-,TRBV29-1,SVGLGQGTGELF
-,TRBV30,AGGGGTEAF
TRBD1,TRBV6-1,ASSESPGTGHTEAF
-,TRBV5-4,ASSSGGGTYGYT
-,TRBV5-4,ASSSSGEKLF
TRBD1,TRBV7-8,ASSLDRGYEQF
-,TRBV27,ASSFREGRLGVH
TRBD1,TRBV19,ASSTPPGQGARSGYT
-,TRBV19,ASSPGVYGAAAF
-,TRBV9,ASSVVGDPYNEQF
TRBD1,TRBV2,ATQEGQNYSPLH
TRBD1,TRBV6-5,ASSYDGTGLRDEQF
-,TRBV6-6,ASSPSEVGLYGYT
-,TRBV28,ASSTGWGFQPQH
-,TRBV6-4,ASSGAGGTDTQY
-,TRBV28,ASSSPSDFGMRSYNSPLH
-,TRBV27,ASSLIGGYTDTQY
-,TRBV4-1,ASSRDGTGRTHEQF
-,TRBV7-3,ASSLFGGGGGFEQF
-,TRBV4-1,ASSRVGVAEAF
-,TRBV6-1,ASSESPGDNNSPLH
-,TRBV11-2,ASSFLARATNEKLF
-,TRBV2,ASSDSYTEAF
TRBD1,TRBV6-1,ASSHRGSYEQY
TRBD1,TRBV5-1,ASSLTGGWTDTQY
TRBD1,TRBV25-1,ASSQTGGNTEAF
-,TRBV15,ATAGLMNTEAF
-,TRBV27,ASSPMGRAGYT
TRBD1,TRBV4-3,ASSRRTGRSDGYT
-,TRBV6-6,ASSYRRGTYSYEQY
TRBD2,TRBV4-3,ASSQGLAGGYNEQF
TRBD1,TRBV5-6,ASSWSTGMNTEAF
-,TRBV4-2,ASSQDWSYNSPLH
TRBD2,TRBV6-5,ASSYSSGGAYEQY
TRBD1,TRBV6-6,ASSFGTDAYEQY
-,TRBV5-1,ASSGENSYETY
-,TRBV7-9,ASSLSQGEAF
TRBD1,TRBV2,ASSGRTGGMSMNTEAF